This entry lists 5 T cell receptor beta chains sequenced from one sample in a study of control samples from healthy donors and cancer patients. Libraries were prepared by immunoSEQ multiplex PCR; TCRdb keeps only in-frame clonotypes and omits some of them. The table has fewer than 100,000 clones, more than 70% seen once; the top ten hold around 6%. Sample: blood. The receptors come from a woman between 50 and 59 years old in good health.

The CDR3 reads CASSFPRGVGQFF. The CDR3 DNA reads as TGTGCCAGCAGTTTCCCTCGGGGGGTCGGGCAGTTCTTC. This chain joins TRBV12-3 or TRBV12-4 and TRBJ2-1; 7 positions agree with TRBD2. The CDR3 covers 13 residues. Unmatched junction bases numbered 8, after V lost 3 bases and J lost 12 bases.

The V call is TRBV10-2, the J call TRBJ1-5; D is uncertain. The V gene lost 3 bases and the J gene lost 4 bases, with 13 bases spanning the gap. The CDR3 covers 15 residues. Germline CDR1 reads WSHSY; CDR2 reads SAAADI. The DNA of the CDR3 is TGCGCCAGCAGTGATTTTGGACGACTTAATCAGCCCCAGCATTTT. Encoded protein: CASSDFGRLNQPQHF.

The chain is built from TRBV5-1 and TRBJ1-1; the D gene is possibly TRBD1 (6 bases). The CDR3 sequence is 14 residues long. Trimming pared 0 bases from V and 4 bases from J, leaving 10 bases between. Germline V gene data show CDR1 as SGHRS and CDR2 as YFSETQ. The CDR3 loop is CASSLGTVGTEAFF. The CDR3 DNA reads as TGCGCCAGCAGCTTGGGGACAGTTGGCACTGAAGCTTTCTTT.

The CDR3 here is CSVDAGDFWDYGYTF. Written as DNA, the CDR3 is TGCAGCGTTGACGCGGGGGATTTTTGGGACTATGGCTACACCTTC. This rearrangement joins TRBV29-1 to TRBJ1-2, with TRBD1 as a possible D gene (5 bases). V lost 3 bases, J lost 3 bases, and 17 bases lay in between. The V gene's germline CDR1 is SQVTM and CDR2 ANQGSEA. The CDR3 extends over 15 amino acids.

The rearrangement uses TRBV3-1 (or the pseudogene TRBV3-2) and TRBJ1-1, with D unclear. The V end was cut by 1 base, the J end by 10 bases, with 16 bases between. CDR3 length: 14 amino acids. Germline CDR1 reads LGHDT; CDR2 reads YNNKEL (reference sequence). The CDR3 DNA sequence: TGTGCCAGCAGCCAAGCTTCGCTCCTTAAGGGAGCTTTCTTT. The encoded protein is CASSQASLLKGAFF.